The 20 T cell receptor beta chains presented below share a single source sample, sequenced in a study of T cells in Graves' hyperthyroidism and ophthalmopathy. The TCR beta CDR3 regions underwent amplification using RNA transcripts as the source. With the HTBI primer set, the TCR CDR3 went through a first round of RT-PCR. A single record per CDR3 protein comes from TCRdb applying MiXCR to the multiplex PCR reads. The sample holds approximately 590,000 distinct CDR3 sequences, more than 15% seen once. The sample comprised blood. Source of these receptors: a woman in her 30s with Graves' hyperthyroidism.

V is TRBV19 and J is TRBJ2-5, with a tentative D call TRBD2 (6 bases). Trimming removed 10 bases from V and 6 bases from J, with 18 bases in between. The CDR3 sequence is 13 residues long. The germline V gene encodes CDR1 LNHDA and CDR2 SQIVND (reference sequence). The CDR3 here is CATLALGAKTQYF. The CDR3 DNA sequence: TGTGCCACTCTAGCGTTGGGTGCCAAGACCCAGTACTTC.

This clonotype was picked up a small number of times. V and J are TRBV5-8 and TRBJ2-4; TRBD2 aligns across 16 bases. The germline gives CDR1 SGHTS, CDR2 YDEGEE. The CDR3 runs to 18 residues. The V gene end was trimmed by 4 bases and the J gene end by 0 bases; junction bases not matched to a gene: 4. This CDR3 is CASSKGLAGGLAKNIQYF. CDR3 DNA: TGTGCCAGCAGCAAGGGACTAGCGGGAGGGCTAGCCAAAAACATTCAGTACTTC. Full variable domain (rest looked up from reference TRBV5-8 and TRBJ2-4): EAGVTQSPTHLIKTRGQQATLRCSPISGHTSVYWYQQALGLGLQFLLWYDEGEERNRGNFPPRFSGRQFPNYSSELNVNALELEDSALYLCASSKGLAGGLAKNIQYFGAGTRLSVL.

The V and J genes are TRBV6-1 and TRBJ2-1, with 11 bases identical to TRBD2. Germline CDR1 and CDR2: MNHNS and SASEGT. CDR3 size: 15 residues. The V and J ends lost 6 bases and 6 bases, in that order; junction bases with no gene match: 7. The CDR3 region has the DNA TGTGCCAGCAGCTCGGGACTAGCGGTCCGCAATGAGCAGTTCTTC. It specifies CASSSGLAVRNEQFF.

The chain links TRBV2 to TRBJ2-3; 11 bases fit TRBD2. Germline V gives CDR1 SNHLY, CDR2 FYNNEI. The junction had 11 bases not matched to a gene; V was cut back by 5 bases and J by 4 bases. There are 17 residues in the CDR3. CDR3 sequence (DNA): TGTGCCAGCAGTCCCCAGACTAGCGGGATAAGTCCAGATACGCAGTATTTT. This translates into CASSPQTSGISPDTQYF.

On this clonotype itself: A read error is possible here, since a much larger clone lies one base away. The J gene is TRBJ1-3, the V gene TRBV5-1; no reliable D call. Per germline, CDR1 SGHRS and CDR2 YFSETQ. This CDR3 is built from 13 residues. Trimming stripped 1 base from V and 4 bases from J, with 6 bases between. CDR3 DNA sequence: TGCGCCAGCAGCTTGAAATCGGGAAACACCATATATTTT. This gives the protein CASSLKSGNTIYF.

This clonotype was counted ten times or more. The V and J genes are TRBV12-3 or TRBV12-4 and TRBJ2-1, with D possibly TRBD2 on 5 matching bases. V dropped 3 bases and J dropped 5 bases, with 32 bases sitting between them. This CDR3 region has 21 residues. This CDR3 reads CASSFKYATTPQRFRNNEQFF. The CDR3, as DNA: TGTGCCAGCAGTTTTAAGTACGCTACGACCCCTCAGCGGTTCAGAAACAATGAGCAGTTCTTC.

There are many counts of this clonotype. As DNA, the CDR3 is TGTGCCAGCAGTTCCGGGGGACAGGAGAGTTGGAATGAGCAGTTCTTC. Translated: CASSSGGQESWNEQFF. The rearrangement joins TRBV12-3 or TRBV12-4 to TRBJ2-1; 8 bases match TRBD1. This CDR3 comprises 16 residues. The J segment lost 7 bases and the V segment lost 4 bases, leaving 12 bases of the junction unmatched.

The table lists this clonotype with many counts. The rearrangement links TRBV27 to TRBJ2-1, with TRBD2 matching over 11 bases. CDR3 length: 16 amino acids. CDR1 and CDR2 from the germline V gene are MNHEY and SMNVEV (reference sequence). V lost 5 bases to trimming and J lost 3 bases; unmatched junction nucleotides: 6. CDR3 amino acids: CASSPLAGGNYNEQFF. The CDR3 DNA reads TGTGCCAGCAGTCCCTTAGCGGGAGGGAACTACAATGAGCAGTTCTTC.

The chain employs TRBV20-1 and TRBJ2-5, with 14 nucleotides matching TRBD2. CDR1 and CDR2 (germline): DFQATT, SNEGSKA (reference sequence). The CDR3 has 16 amino acids. The V segment lost 6 bases and the J segment 0 bases; nucleotides outside the gene matches: 6. The CDR3 loop reads CSASGLAGAYQETQYF. The CDR3 bases are TGCAGTGCCTCGGGACTAGCGGGAGCCTACCAAGAGACCCAGTACTTC.

Ten or more counts support this clonotype. This chain connects TRBV20-1 to TRBJ1-1, with TRBD1 identical over 8 bases. This CDR3 contains 17 residues. The germline CDR1 and CDR2 sequences are DFQATT and SNEGSKA (reference sequence). Trimming at V came to 3 bases and at J to 0 bases, leaving 12 bases not matched to a gene. This CDR3 is CSASGYRDRRMNTEAFF. The CDR3 DNA sequence: TGCAGTGCTAGTGGCTACCGGGACAGGCGAATGAACACTGAAGCTTTCTTT.

About this clonotype itself: This could be a read error, since a much larger clone is one nucleotide away. The chain employs TRBV12-3 or TRBV12-4 and TRBJ2-3, with D perhaps TRBD2 (5 bases). This CDR3 is 18 amino acids long. V was clipped by 5 bases and J by 0 bases, with 21 bases between them. The CDR3 here is CASSPLRGQAMSTDTQYF. Here the CDR3 DNA reads TGTGCCAGCAGTCCGTTAAGAGGGCAGGCCATGAGCACAGATACGCAGTATTTT.

This clonotype was seen ten or more times. This chain links TRBV7-3 with TRBJ2-3, with 9 bases aligning to TRBD2. This CDR3 has 16 amino acids. Germline CDR1 reads SGHTA; CDR2 reads FQGTGA. V was clipped by 1 base and J by 4 bases; unmatched bases: 6. DNA of the CDR3: TGTGCCAGCAGCTTAATCCCGACTAGCGGCTCAGATACGCAGTATTTT. Translating gives CASSLIPTSGSDTQYF.

As to this clonotype: This clone may be a read error of a much larger clone one base away. The chain employs TRBV20-1 and TRBJ2-3; D not resolved. Germline-derived CDR1 and CDR2 are DFQATT and SNEGSKA (reference sequence). The CDR3 length is 18 residues. DNA for the CDR3: TGCAGTGCTAGCTTACCTAGTATGATAGCCCCAAGCACAGATACGCTGTATTTT. This gives the protein CSASLPSMIAPSTDTLYF.

This clonotype occurred many times. The chain employs TRBV10-3 and TRBJ1-2, with TRBD1 matching 10 bases. The CDR3 consists of 13 residues. The germline V gene encodes CDR1 ENHRY and CDR2 SYGVKD. Trimming cost V 10 bases and J 5 bases; bases outside gene matches: 7. The CDR3 reads CATRGTGAYGYTF. The CDR3 DNA reads TGTGCCACCCGTGGGACAGGGGCTTATGGCTACACCTTC.

This clonotype was found a few times. The chain joins TRBV18 to TRBJ2-5; 8 bases align to TRBD1. Germline lookup yields CDR1 KGHSH and CDR2 LQKENI. CDR3 length equals 14 residues. V lost 4 bases, J lost 5 bases, and 6 bases stayed unmatched. The CDR3 protein is CASSRDRRLETQYF. The CDR3 coding sequence is TGTGCCAGCTCACGGGACAGGCGGTTGGAGACCCAGTACTTC.

This clonotype has a count of ten or more. The chain combines TRBV28 with TRBJ2-1; D gene ambiguous. The CDR3 length is 15 residues. V lost 2 bases, J lost 4 bases, and 12 bases lay in between. The germline V gene has CDR1 MDHEN and CDR2 SYDVKM. The CDR3 region has the DNA TGTGCCAGCAGTTTAGTCGGGCATTTATACAATGAGCAGTTCTTC. Protein: CASSLVGHLYNEQFF.

V is TRBV4-1 and J is TRBJ2-3; 13 positions agree with TRBD2. The ends lost 8 bases at V and 0 bases at J; junction bases unmatched: 11. This CDR3 has 18 residues. The germline V gene encodes CDR1 MGHRA and CDR2 YSYEKL. The CDR3 DNA follows: TGCGCCAGCGGCCCGCGGACTAGCGGGGGAACTAGCACAGATACGCAGTATTTT. Translated, it gives CASGPRTSGGTSTDTQYF.

There are many counts of this clonotype. CDR3 amino acids: CASSEALGATEAFF. Written as DNA, the CDR3 is TGTGCCAGCAGTGAAGCGCTCGGGGCCACTGAAGCTTTCTTT. The chain combines TRBV6-1 with TRBJ1-1; weak D call: TRBD1 (5 bases). V was trimmed by 0 bases and J by 4 bases, leaving 9 bases between them. Germline V gene lookup returns CDR1 MNHNS and CDR2 SASEGT. The CDR3 totals 14 residues.

This clonotype was recorded many times. The chain is built from TRBV18 and TRBJ2-5; the match to TRBD1 covers 9 bases. The CDR3 extends over 15 amino acids. The V gene's germline CDR1 is KGHSH and CDR2 LQKENI. J was trimmed by 5 bases and V by 3 bases; bases with no gene match: 7. The CDR3: CASSPKQGAGETQYF. As DNA, the CDR3 is TGTGCCAGCTCACCGAAACAGGGGGCGGGTGAGACCCAGTACTTC. The whole variable domain, remainder taken from reference TRBV18 and TRBJ2-5, is NAGVMQNPRHLVRRRGQEARLRCSPMKGHSHVYWYRQLPEEGLKFMVYLQKENIIDESGMPKERFSAEFPKEGPSILRIQQVVRGDSAAYFCASSPKQGAGETQYFGPGTRLLVL.

The V gene is TRBV2, the J gene TRBJ1-5; D possibly corresponds to TRBD1 (5 bases). Per germline, CDR1 SNHLY and CDR2 FYNNEI. The CDR3 length is 14 residues. The V end lost 2 bases, the J end lost 3 bases, and 8 bases lay between the germline ends. DNA for the CDR3: TGTGCCAGCAGTGAATTGGGGGACAATCAGCCCCAGCATTTT. It specifies CASSELGDNQPQHF.